Listed here are 27 T cell receptor beta chains from one sample, sequenced in a study of beta chain features in type 1 diabetes. Whole-study results and caveats: Researchers report that Type 1 diabetes patients had moderately but significantly shorter TCRB CDR3s across all four CD4+ subsets.

Investigators reverse transcribed all isolated RNA, so they sequenced expressed TCRB transcripts. Assay used: immunoSEQ multiplex PCR; TCRdb lists only in-frame clones, some missing. The table includes 600,000 to 700,000 clones, about an eighth detected once. Their antigen targets remain unknown. Input material: naive CD4+ T cells from blood. The receptors stem from a young man with type 1 diabetes.

J is TRBJ2-5 and V is TRBV4-3, with TRBD2 identical over 8 bases. V lost 2 bases, J lost 5 bases, and 7 bases stayed unmatched. Germline V lookup: CDR1 LGHNA, CDR2 YSLEER. The length of the CDR3 is 15 residues. In nucleotides, the CDR3 is TGCGCCAGCAGCCAAAACTTAGCGGGGCGGGAGACCCAGTACTTC. Translating gives CASSQNLAGRETQYF.

The rearrangement joins TRBV2 to TRBJ2-1; D uncertain. The CDR3 contains 14 residues. Germline V lookup: CDR1 SNHLY, CDR2 FYNNEI. V was trimmed by 8 bases and J by 6 bases, leaving 17 bases between them. The CDR3 nucleotides are TGTGCCAGCCCTGTTTACAACTACAGCAATGAGCAGTTCTTC. Translation gives CASPVYNYSNEQFF. The full variable domain, with the rest looked up from reference TRBV2 and TRBJ2-1, is EPEVTQTPSHQVTQMGQEVILRCVPISNHLYFYWYRQILGQKVEFLVSFYNNEISEKSEIFDDQFSVERPDGSNFTLKIRSTKLEDSAMYFCASPVYNYSNEQFFGPGTRLTVL.

The chain employs TRBV5-4 and TRBJ1-2; unclear D gene. CDR1 and CDR2 from the germline V gene are SGHNT and YYREEE (reference sequence). V was clipped by 4 bases and J by 4 bases, with 20 bases between them. There are 16 residues in the CDR3. The CDR3 region has the DNA TGTGCCAGCAGCCAAGAAGAAGTCAGTAATCCCTATGGCTACACCTTC. This translates into CASSQEEVSNPYGYTF.

This clone was seen a few times. The chain carries TRBV5-1 and TRBJ2-5, with 7 bases that match TRBD1. V lost 0 bases and J lost 0; bases outside the gene matches: 8. Germline V CDR1 and CDR2: SGHRS, YFSETQ. This CDR3 contains 17 residues. The CDR3 here is CASSLGGTGAYQETQYF. The DNA of the CDR3 is TGCGCCAGCAGCTTGGGAGGTACAGGGGCGTACCAAGAGACCCAGTACTTC.

For this clone: Additional DNA sequences in this sample encode the identical CDR3. This sequence joins TRBV7-2 and TRBJ2-1; D not resolved. Germline loops: CDR1 SGHTA, CDR2 FQGNSA. The CDR3 sequence is 11 residues long. V was shortened by 0 bases and J by 10 bases, with 4 bases between the two germline ends. CDR3 residues: CASSLAREQFF. CDR3 nucleotide sequence: TGTGCCAGCAGCTTAGCACGGGAGCAGTTCTTC. The entire variable domain, with the rest obtained from reference TRBV7-2 and TRBJ2-1, is as follows: GAGVSQSPSNKVTEKGKDVELRCDPISGHTALYWYRQSLGQGLEFLIYFQGNSAPDKSGLPSDRFSAERTGGSVSTLTIQRTQQEDSAVYLCASSLAREQFFGPGTRLTVL.

In this sample, this clone turned up a few times. J is TRBJ2-3 and V is TRBV5-1, with a weak D call TRBD2 (6 bases). Per the germline V gene, CDR1 is SGHRS and CDR2 is YFSETQ. The V end lost 4 bases, the J end lost 1 base, and 16 bases lay between the germline ends. The CDR3 is 16 amino acids. The CDR3 DNA sequence: TGCGCCAGCAGCCCACTGACTAGATTGGGCACAGATACGCAGTATTTT. This sequence encodes CASSPLTRLGTDTQYF.

The rearrangement joins TRBV10-3 to TRBJ2-7; D tentatively reads TRBD1 or TRBD2 (6 bases each). The CDR3 is made up of 16 amino acids. Germline-derived CDR1 and CDR2 are ENHRY and SYGVKD. Between the trimmed V and J ends, which lost 2 bases and 2 bases, there was a span of 16 bases. The CDR3 region has the DNA TGTGCCATCAGTGAGACAGGACGGGGGCCCGCCTACGAGCAGTACTTC. Translated, it gives CAISETGRGPAYEQYF.

A few counts support this clone. V gene TRBV15 combines with J gene TRBJ2-7; D is tentatively TRBD1 or TRBD2 (5 bases each). Germline V gene data show CDR1 as LNHNV and CDR2 as YYDKDF (reference sequence). V was cut by 9 bases and J by 3 bases, with 15 bases left in between. The CDR3 has 13 residues. For the CDR3, the DNA is TGTGCCACAAGTGGGGGTCCGGGCTACGAGCAGTACTTC. Encoded protein: CATSGGPGYEQYF.

The J gene is TRBJ2-1, the V gene TRBV6-5, with D uncertain. CDR1 MNHEY and CDR2 SVGAGI come from the germline V gene. The CDR3 sequence is 14 residues long. Trimming left V 6 bases short and J 0 bases short, with 9 bases between. The CDR3 coding sequence is TGTGCCAGCAGCGAGCAGAGCTCCTACAATGAGCAGTTCTTC. Amino acid sequence: CASSEQSSYNEQFF.

This clone has only a few counts. The rearrangement links TRBV11-2 to TRBJ2-1; TRBD1 might be the D (5 bases). V lost 5 bases, J lost 0 bases, and 11 bases lay in between. This CDR3 is 15 amino acids long. CDR1 and CDR2 (germline): SGHAT, FQNNGV. For the CDR3, the DNA is TGTGCCAGCAGCCAACAGGCCAGCTCCTACAATGAGCAGTTCTTC. It specifies CASSQQASSYNEQFF.

This clone was seen only a few times. The chain combines TRBV29-1 with TRBJ1-4; the D is unclear. This CDR3 contains 15 residues. Germline V gene data show CDR1 as SQVTM and CDR2 as ANQGSEA. Trimming stripped 7 bases from V and 7 bases from J, with 22 bases between. DNA for the CDR3: TGCAGCGCACCCGGGCTCAGGTGTGCTTGTGAAAAACTGTTTTTT. Its protein is CSAPGLRCACEKLFF.

Only a few counts were recorded for this clone. The V gene is TRBV7-9, the J gene TRBJ2-1; 13 nucleotides agree with TRBD2. The CDR3 totals 15 residues. V was clipped by 5 bases and J by 5 bases; unmatched bases: 3. CDR1 SEHNR and CDR2 FQNEAQ come from the germline V gene (reference sequence). The CDR3: CASSRTSGGHNEQFF. The CDR3 bases are TGTGCCAGCAGCAGGACTAGCGGGGGACACAATGAGCAGTTCTTC.

This chain uses TRBV5-6 with TRBJ1-5; 8 positions match TRBD1. CDR3 length: 14 amino acids. Germline V gene lookup returns CDR1 SGHDT and CDR2 YYEEEE. V lost 4 bases to trimming and J lost 5 bases; unmatched junction nucleotides: 5. The CDR3 DNA is TGTGCCAGCAGCGATGGACAGGGTGATCAGCCCCAGCATTTT. This encodes CASSDGQGDQPQHF.

This clone was picked up a small number of times. This chain connects TRBV9 to TRBJ2-3; the D is unclear. The CDR3 extends over 13 amino acids. Germline V lookup: CDR1 SGDLS, CDR2 YYNGEE. Trimming pared 0 bases from V and 6 bases from J, leaving 8 bases between. CDR3 nucleotide sequence: TGTGCCAGCAGCGTAGTGGGGATGGATACGCAGTATTTT. This sequence encodes CASSVVGMDTQYF.

This clone was recorded a few times. J is TRBJ2-7 and V is TRBV4-2; TRBD2 is a possible D gene (6 bases). The CDR3 runs 12 residues. Germline V gene data show CDR1 as LGHNA and CDR2 as YNFKEQ. Trimming left V 0 bases short and J 6 bases short, with 6 bases between. The CDR3 coding sequence is TGTGCCAGCAGCCAAGACGGGGGCGAGCAGTACTTC. Translated: CASSQDGGEQYF.

The chain is built from TRBV5-1 and TRBJ2-1; D is perhaps TRBD1 (6 bases). The CDR3 is made up of 16 amino acids. The V end was cut by 3 bases, the J end by 3 bases, with 16 bases between. CDR1 and CDR2 (germline): SGHRS, YFSETQ. This CDR3 reads CASSSGAQGGYNEQFF. CDR3 in DNA: TGCGCCAGCAGCTCAGGGGCGCAAGGTGGCTACAATGAGCAGTTCTTC.

This rearrangement joins TRBV27 to TRBJ2-7, with D perhaps given as TRBD1 or TRBD2 (5 bases each). The CDR3 covers 16 residues. Germline CDR1 and CDR2: MNHEY and SMNVEV (reference sequence). V was pared by 5 bases and J by 2 bases, with 19 bases between. The CDR3 loop is CASSRDRDGRPYEQYF. CDR3 bases: TGTGCCAGCAGTCGGGACCGGGACGGAAGACCCTACGAGCAGTACTTC.

V and J are TRBV7-2 and TRBJ2-5, with a weak D call TRBD2 (5 bases). CDR3 length equals 13 residues. The V and J ends lost 3 bases and 4 bases respectively, with 9 bases between them. Per the germline V gene, CDR1 is SGHTA and CDR2 is FQGNSA. DNA of the CDR3: TGTGCCAGCAGCTTGGGCACTAGAGAGACCCAGTACTTC. Amino acid sequence: CASSLGTRETQYF.

This chain joins TRBV9 and TRBJ1-1, with 10 bases matching TRBD1. This CDR3 has 17 residues. The J segment lost 0 bases and the V segment lost 4 bases, leaving 9 bases of the junction unmatched. Germline assignment: CDR1 SGDLS and CDR2 YYNGEE. This chain's CDR3 is CASSFTTGGSVNTEAFF. The CDR3 coding sequence is TGTGCCAGCAGCTTCACGACAGGGGGCTCGGTGAACACTGAAGCTTTCTTT.

This chain connects TRBV6-1 to TRBJ2-3, with D perhaps matching TRBD1 or TRBD2 (5 bases each). The V gene's germline CDR1 is MNHNS and CDR2 SASEGT. V lost 3 bases, J lost 5 bases, and 18 bases lay in between. The CDR3 is made up of 16 amino acids. Here the CDR3 reads CASSDTGLLLGDTQYF. The CDR3 DNA follows: TGTGCCAGCAGTGACACAGGACTCTTGCTAGGAGATACGCAGTATTTT.

This clone was seen more than once but under ten times. The CDR3 DNA follows: TGTGCCAGCAGCCGGGACGTCGCCTCCAACATTCAGTACTTC. Translated: CASSRDVASNIQYF. V usage is TRBV14 and J usage is TRBJ2-4; D possibly matches TRBD1 or TRBD2 (5 bases each). The CDR3 spans 14 residues. V lost 4 bases and J lost 7, with 14 bases in between. Germline loops: CDR1 SGHDN, CDR2 FVKESK.

This clone was detected a few times. This rearrangement joins TRBV12-5 to TRBJ2-5; the D is unclear. Germline CDR1 reads LGHNT; CDR2 reads FRNRAP. The CDR3 loop spans 10 amino acids. The germline V and J ends were trimmed by 6 bases and 4 bases, with 3 bases remaining between them. CDR3 sequence reads: CASGRETQYF. The CDR3 DNA follows: TGTGCTAGTGGGAGAGAGACCCAGTACTTC.

This chain joins TRBV5-1 and TRBJ1-4; 7 bases map to TRBD1. J was trimmed by 4 bases and V by 5 bases; bases with no gene match: 5. The germline CDR1 and CDR2 sequences are SGHRS and YFSETQ. The CDR3 length is 14 residues. CDR3 nucleotide sequence: TGCGCCAGCAGGCAACAGGGGCTTAATGAAAAACTGTTTTTT. As protein: CASRQQGLNEKLFF.

This clone has a handful of counts. This chain joins TRBV29-1 and TRBJ1-1; D gene uncertain. V was clipped by 7 bases and J by 0 bases, with 9 bases between them. Germline values: CDR1 SQVTM, CDR2 ANQGSEA. CDR3 length: 12 residues. CDR3 in amino acids: CSAMGMNTEAFF. The CDR3 DNA reads as TGCAGCGCAATGGGGATGAACACTGAAGCTTTCTTT. The entire variable domain, with the rest obtained from reference TRBV29-1 and TRBJ1-1, is as follows: SAVISQKPSRDICQRGTSLTIQCQVDSQVTMMFWYRQQPGQSLTLIATANQGSEATYESGFVIDKFPISRPNLTFSTLTVSNMSPEDSSIYLCSAMGMNTEAFFGQGTRLTVV.

The chain couples TRBV28 to TRBJ1-2, with TRBD1 identical over 9 bases. Germline lookup yields CDR1 MDHEN and CDR2 SYDVKM. V was clipped by 7 bases and J by 8 bases; unmatched bases: 8. There are 13 residues in the CDR3. Here the CDR3 reads CASTRDRASGYTF. CDR3 DNA: TGTGCCAGCACCAGGGACAGGGCGTCAGGCTACACCTTC.

This clone was counted a few times. V gene TRBV9 combines with J gene TRBJ1-3, with D unclear. V shed 0 bases and J shed 0 bases, with 10 bases lying between them. Germline CDR1 is SGDLS and CDR2 is YYNGEE. The CDR3 covers 16 residues. The CDR3 DNA is TGTGCCAGCAGCGTAGCTACAGCCATCTCTGGAAACACCATATATTTT. Translation gives CASSVATAISGNTIYF.

In this sample, this clone turned up a few times. The chain combines TRBV4-1 with TRBJ1-1; D is possibly TRBD1 (5 bases). CDR1 is MGHRA, CDR2 YSYEKL, per germline. The CDR3 extends over 15 amino acids. With 3 bases removed from V and 0 bases from J, the gap between germline ends came to 11 bases. The CDR3 loop reads CASSQLTAMNTEAFF. The CDR3 bases are TGCGCCAGCAGCCAGCTGACAGCTATGAACACTGAAGCTTTCTTT.